The entry below gives a single TCR beta chain sequence along with its context. The antigen is not known. The entry originates in a study of identifying expanded T cells in peripheral blood. Study-wide results and limits: Clone count variance between roughly 2-week samples rose with total template count.

No infections or other immune events were documented during collection. Germline V gene sequence: CDR1 WSHSY, CDR2 SAAADI. V dropped 0 bases and J dropped 3 bases, with 6 bases sitting between them. The CDR3 is 13 amino acids. Data came from immunoSEQ multiplex PCR; TCRdb stores just in-frame clones and leaves some out. Among over 75,000 clones, about 91% were seen once, and the ten largest hold 4%. Sequenced material: blood. This chain links TRBV10-2 with TRBJ2-7; a possible D gene is TRBD2 (5 bases). This clonotype was obtained from a person aged 18 to 69 in good health. CDR3 sequence: CASSESEVYEQYF. In DNA, the CDR3 is TGCGCCAGCAGTGAGTCGGAGGTCTACGAGCAGTACTTC.